A selection of T cell receptor beta chains follows, all from one sample in a study of shared clonotypes between healthy human individuals. The method was immunoSEQ multiplex PCR; TCRdb's version includes in-frame clones alone and lacks a portion of them. The sample contains some 2,000,000 clones, about 95% of which appear only once. The sequenced sample consisted of naive CD8+ T cells sorted from blood. The receptors here all came from a man younger than 35 in good health. The CDR3 runs from the conserved cysteine through the conserved F or W. D genes are given only for firm matches. Expanded clones are given a class, and other clones once, few, many or no size at all.

d_call j_call clone_size v_call cdr3_aa cdr3_nt
. TRBJ2-7 . TRBV27 CASSLSVNYEQYF TGTGCCAGCAGTTTATCTGTCAATTACGAGCAGTACTTC
. TRBJ2-3 . TRBV27 CASSPSVLVKSPYTDTQYF TGTGCCAGCAGCCCCTCGGTACTAGTGAAGTCACCGTACACAGATACGCAGTATTTT
. TRBJ2-6 few TRBV9 CASSGANVLTF TGTGCCAGCTCTGGGGCCAACGTCCTGACTTTC
TRBD1 TRBJ2-1 . TRBV19 CATWDRAYNEQFF TGTGCCACCTGGGACAGAGCCTACAATGAGCAGTTCTTC
. TRBJ2-1 . TRBV7-9 CASSSLGLVGNEQFF TGTGCCAGCAGCTCCCTGGGACTGGTGGGGAATGAGCAGTTCTTC
TRBD2 TRBJ2-1 . TRBV12-5 CASGLADTGTSGGILFF TGTGCTAGTGGTTTGGCAGACACCGGGACTAGCGGGGGGATTCTGTTCTTC
TRBD2 TRBJ2-7 . TRBV10-1 CASSEGAGGFHEQYF TGCGCCAGCAGTGAGGGAGCGGGAGGATTCCACGAGCAGTACTTC
TRBD2 TRBJ2-1 . TRBV7-6 CASSLILAGEYNEQFF TGTGCCAGCAGCTTAATACTAGCGGGGGAATACAATGAGCAGTTCTTC
. TRBJ2-3 . TRBV10-3 CAISGSFGDTQYF TGTGCCATCAGCGGGAGCTTTGGAGATACGCAGTATTTT
TRBD1 TRBJ1-1 . TRBV11-2 CASSFGQGTEAFF TGTGCCAGCAGCTTCGGACAGGGCACTGAAGCTTTCTTT
. TRBJ2-5 . TRBV11-2 CASSLDPALAETQYF TGTGCCAGCAGCTTAGACCCGGCGCTAGCAGAGACCCAGTACTTC
TRBD2 TRBJ2-7 . TRBV28 CASSLLGTSGYEQYF TGTGCCAGCAGTTTACTCGGGACTAGCGGCTACGAGCAGTACTTC
. TRBJ2-5 . TRBV6-8 CASSYWLLETQYF TGTGCCAGCAGTTACTGGCTGCTAGAGACCCAGTACTTC
. TRBJ2-1 . TRBV11-2 CASSLGSLNNEQFF TGTGCCAGCAGCTTAGGTTCTTTGAACAATGAGCAGTTCTTC
. TRBJ2-7 few TRBV7-6 CASSLGGSEQYF TGTGCCAGCAGCTTAGGAGGGAGCGAGCAGTACTTC
. TRBJ2-7 . TRBV6-1 CASNPFSISSYEQYF TGTGCCAGCAACCCATTCAGTATTAGCTCCTACGAGCAGTACTTC
TRBD1 TRBJ2-1 . TRBV5-1 CASSSTGGIHEQFF TGCGCCAGCAGCTCGACAGGGGGTATACATGAGCAGTTCTTC
. TRBJ2-7 . TRBV28 CASSPFPDGSYEQYF TGTGCCAGCAGTCCCTTTCCGGACGGCTCCTACGAGCAGTACTTC
TRBD1 TRBJ1-5 once TRBV2 CASRPDRGGNQPQHF TGTGCCAGCAGGCCCGACAGGGGTGGCAATCAGCCCCAGCATTTT
. TRBJ2-7 . TRBV7-9 CASSFGGGEQYF TGTGCCAGCAGCTTCGGGGGTGGCGAGCAGTACTTC
TRBD1 TRBJ2-3 . TRBV2 CASNPWDRATDTQYF TGTGCCAGCAATCCGTGGGACAGAGCCACAGATACGCAGTATTTT
. TRBJ2-7 . TRBV5-4 CASSGQGRYEQYF TGTGCCAGCAGCGGTCAGGGACGGTACGAGCAGTACTTC
TRBD1 TRBJ1-1 . TRBV4-3 CASSLAGTGANNTEAFF TGCGCCAGCAGCCTGGCCGGGACAGGGGCGAACAACACTGAAGCTTTCTTT
. TRBJ2-2 . TRBV19 CATREDPTGELFF TGTGCCACCCGAGAAGACCCAACCGGGGAGCTGTTTTTT
TRBD1 TRBJ1-6 . TRBV7-2 CATTVGQGYLPLHF TGTGCAACCACAGTGGGACAGGGTTATCTCCCCCTCCACTTT
. TRBJ1-2 . TRBV27 CASSLNPTGKGYTF TGTGCCAGCAGTTTAAATCCGACGGGGAAGGGCTACACCTTC
. TRBJ1-1 . TRBV7-9 CATWGLGSDTEAFF TGTGCCACGTGGGGGCTTGGGTCGGACACTGAAGCTTTCTTT
. TRBJ1-2 . TRBV30 CAWSPQDYGYTF TGTGCCTGGAGTCCGCAGGACTATGGCTACACCTTC
. TRBJ2-5 . TRBV28 CATTGGVETQYF TGTGCCACCACAGGGGGGGTCGAGACCCAGTACTTC
. TRBJ2-3 . TRBV7-9 CASSLVGGTDTQYF TGTGCCAGCAGCTTGGTGGGAGGCACAGATACGCAGTATTTT
TRBD1 TRBJ2-7 . TRBV5-7 CASSSTGGSYEQYF TGTGCCAGCAGCTCGACAGGGGGCTCGTACGAGCAGTACTTC
TRBD1 TRBJ2-7 . TRBV13 CASSSEPGQGAYEQYF TGTGCCAGCAGCTCGGAACCGGGACAGGGTGCCTACGAGCAGTACTTC
. TRBJ2-7 . TRBV5-5 CASSSRDSYEQYF TGTGCCAGCAGCTCGAGGGACTCCTACGAGCAGTACTTC
. TRBJ2-2 . TRBV30 CAWSVRGGAGELFF TGTGCCTGGAGTGTACGTGGGGGAGCCGGGGAGCTGTTTTTT
. TRBJ1-5 . TRBV9 CASSATPVNQPQHF TGTGCCAGCAGCGCAACCCCCGTGAATCAGCCCCAGCATTTT
. TRBJ2-5 . TRBV6-1 CASCLWGQETQYF TGTGCCAGCTGCCTTTGGGGCCAAGAGACCCAGTACTTC
. TRBJ2-3 . TRBV7-2 CASSLEAPRGTQYF TGTGCCAGCAGCTTAGAGGCCCCTAGGGGTACGCAGTATTTT
TRBD2 TRBJ2-5 . TRBV12-5 CASVLAGGPLETQYF TGTGCTAGTGTTCTAGCGGGAGGTCCTTTGGAGACCCAGTACTTC
. TRBJ1-4 . TRBV25-1 CASSEDGTWEKLFF TGTGCCAGCAGTGAGGATGGGACCTGGGAAAAACTGTTTTTT
TRBD1 TRBJ2-7 . TRBV5-4 CASSWGQGYEQYF TGTGCCAGCAGCTGGGGACAGGGTTACGAGCAGTACTTC
TRBD2 TRBJ2-7 . TRBV27 CASSPASLAGDYEQYF TGTGCCAGCAGTCCCGCCAGTCTAGCGGGAGACTACGAGCAGTACTTC
TRBD1 TRBJ2-7 . TRBV29-1 CSVETGTSYEQYF TGCAGCGTAGAGACAGGGACCTCCTACGAGCAGTACTTC
TRBD2 TRBJ2-7 . TRBV6-1 CASGLAGYEQYF TGTGCCAGCGGACTAGCGGGCTACGAGCAGTACTTC
. TRBJ2-7 . TRBV5-5 CASSDLNTYEQYF TGTGCCAGCAGCGACCTTAATACCTACGAGCAGTACTTC